The entry below describes one T cell receptor (beta chain). Its target is unknown. V shed 4 bases and J shed 1 base, with 11 bases lying between them. The germline CDR1 and CDR2 sequences are SGHTA and FQGTGA. The CDR3 spans 15 residues. From the reads, TCRdb called clonotypes with MiXCR, one entry per CDR3 protein. The sample consists of 150,000 to 200,000 distinct CDR3 sequences, roughly a fifth of them appearing once. This record comes from a study of T cell repertoires in cytomegalovirus infection. Whole-study context: TCR beta signatures that were public indicated CMV infection and matching HLA type.

The study's findings and limits: The ex vivo response was dominated by HLA-C-restricted CMV-specific TCR beta clonotypes. Adding up the frequency of public TCR beta families identified people who carried CMV plus the relevant HLA.

The material sequenced was PBMCs. The clonotype originates from a human donor in good health (CMV status not recorded). Some clones in this sample may be carry-over from other donors' samples. This sequence joins TRBV7-3 and TRBJ2-1; no clear D. CDR3 coding DNA: TGTGCCAGCAGCTCTCGAGTGGTGTCCTACAATGAGCAGTTCTTC. It yields the protein CASSSRVVSYNEQFF. Combining the CDR3 with reference TRBV7-3 and TRBJ2-1 gives the whole variable domain GAGVSQTPSNKVTEKGKYVELRCDPISGHTALYWYRQSLGQGPEFLIYFQGTGAADDSGLPNDRFFAVRPEGSVSTLKIQRTERGDSAVYLCASSSRVVSYNEQFFGPGTRLTVL.